Given below is one TCR beta chain in context. In the original analysis: Counts of nucleated cells, estimated from reference gene primer amplification, were obtained. Data came from immunoSEQ multiplex PCR; TCRdb stores just in-frame clones and leaves some out. V and J calls and clone size are copied from that table; D and trimming were computed from the DNA. Here the sample spans 110,000 to 150,000 clones, about four fifths being singletons. CDR3 length equals 15 residues. Looked up from germline, CDR1 is LNHDA and CDR2 is SQIVND (reference sequence). V was cut by 1 base and J by 1 base, with 10 bases left in between. The sample originates from a study of blood T cell repertoires in COVID-19. On the study more broadly: Whether acute or convalescent, the COVID-19 samples came from the United States, Italy and Spain. In each case, the material was cDNA or gDNA derived from T cells, B-cell-depleted T cells, or PBMCs.

The rearrangement joins TRBV19 to TRBJ1-1, with D possibly being TRBD1 (5 bases). The sequence was obtained from a man aged 65 to 79 who had recovered from COVID-19. The sample comprised peripheral blood. In DNA, the CDR3 is TGTGCCAGTAGTATAGTACCAGGGTCGAACACTGAAGCTTTCTTT. It specifies CASSIVPGSNTEAFF.